Following are 15 T cell receptor beta chains from one sample sequenced in a study of human T cells and chemical hapten exposure. The sample's time point: patch test 2, 6 weeks after DPC sensitization. Treatment of the sample: therapeutic diphenylcyclopropenone sensitization with weekly scalp DPC. Via MiXCR, TCRdb re-called the RACE reads, giving one row per CDR3 protein. The data hold about 96,000 distinct CDR3 sequences, with 9.3% observed a single time. The starting material was whole blood, obtained in connection with sensitization to the hapten diphenylcyclopropenone (DPC). The receptor source for this set is a woman aged 40 to 55 with alopecia areata. Some clones in this sample may be carry-over from other donors' samples.

The V call is TRBV7-9, the J call TRBJ2-1, with 8 nucleotides matching TRBD2. Unmatched junction bases numbered 9, after V lost 5 bases and J lost 0 bases. The germline V gene has CDR1 SEHNR and CDR2 FQNEAQ (reference sequence). CDR3 length: 17 residues. Written as DNA, the CDR3 is TGTGCCAGCAGCCGTACTAGCGGAGTGAGCTCCTACAATGAGCAGTTCTTC. This sequence encodes CASSRTSGVSSYNEQFF.

The chain has TRBV10-3 and TRBJ1-6; possibly TRBD1 for D (6 bases). Germline CDR1 reads ENHRY; CDR2 reads SYGVKD. Trimming took off 2 bases at V and 8 bases at J, with 16 bases between the two ends. This CDR3 is 16 amino acids long. CDR3 region: CAISESGGRNYSPLHF. DNA of the CDR3: TGTGCCATCAGTGAGAGTGGGGGGCGAAACTATTCACCCCTCCACTTT.

The V and J genes are TRBV28 and TRBJ2-1; 8 nucleotides line up with TRBD2. The germline V gene encodes CDR1 MDHEN and CDR2 SYDVKM. The CDR3 spans 16 residues. The V segment lost 4 bases and the J segment 6 bases; nucleotides outside the gene matches: 11. CDR3 loop: CASSSYSGRGGNEQFF. DNA for the CDR3: TGTGCCAGCAGTTCCTACAGCGGGAGAGGTGGCAATGAGCAGTTCTTC.

At least ten counts were recorded for this clonotype. This rearrangement joins TRBV4-3 to TRBJ2-7; D unresolved. The ends were cut back, 1 base at V and 3 bases at J, with 13 bases in the middle. This CDR3 region has 15 residues. Germline loops: CDR1 LGHNA, CDR2 YSLEER. The CDR3 here is CASSQGFSGNYEQYF. The CDR3 DNA follows: TGCGCCAGCAGCCAAGGGTTCTCCGGCAACTACGAGCAGTACTTC.

This clonotype was seen at least ten times. The chain combines TRBV28 with TRBJ2-7; D is perhaps TRBD1 (6 bases). Trimming stripped 5 bases from V and 1 base from J, with 9 bases between. The CDR3 runs 13 residues. Germline lookup yields CDR1 MDHEN and CDR2 SYDVKM. The DNA of the CDR3 is TGTGCCAGCAGTCCGGGACAATCCTACGAGCAGTACTTC. Encoded protein: CASSPGQSYEQYF.

This clonotype was recorded many times. The rearrangement links TRBV5-1 to TRBJ2-1; 9 bases agree with TRBD2. The germline gives CDR1 SGHRS, CDR2 YFSETQ. There are 18 residues in the CDR3. Trimming at V came to 6 bases and at J to 1 base, leaving 14 bases not matched to a gene. CDR3 region: CASTLGPGLADSYNEQFF. The CDR3 DNA reads TGCGCCAGCACCCTTGGACCGGGACTAGCCGATTCCTACAATGAGCAGTTCTTC.

This clonotype was counted at least ten times. The chain has TRBV24-1 and TRBJ1-1; a weak D match, TRBD1 (5 bases). This CDR3 region has 13 residues. V lost 9 bases and J lost 1, with 11 bases in between. Germline values: CDR1 KGHDR, CDR2 SFDVKD. The CDR3 region is CATSQQENTEAFF. CDR3 sequence (DNA): TGTGCCACCTCCCAACAGGAGAACACTGAAGCTTTCTTT.

This chain links TRBV7-8 with TRBJ1-1; D remains ambiguous. The germline gives CDR1 SGHVS, CDR2 FQNEAQ. Trimming took 1 base from V and 5 from J, leaving 8 bases between them. The CDR3 is 13 residues long. CDR3 residues: CASSLVEGTEAFF. Written as DNA, the CDR3 is TGTGCCAGCAGCTTAGTTGAGGGTACTGAAGCTTTCTTT.

This clonotype was seen a handful of times. The CDR3 DNA follows: TGTGCCAGCAGAGCACTAGCGGGTTCGCGGGAGCTGTTTTTT. Encoded protein: CASRALAGSRELFF. V and J are TRBV3-1 and TRBJ2-2; TRBD2 agrees at 9 bases. The junction had 8 bases not matched to a gene; V was cut back by 6 bases and J by 9 bases. CDR1 is LGHDT and CDR2 is YNNKEL in the germline V gene (reference sequence). The CDR3 runs to 14 residues.

This clonotype came up many times. The chain uses TRBV4-3 and TRBJ1-1; 9 bases are a match to TRBD1. The length of the CDR3 is 15 residues. Per the germline V gene, CDR1 is LGHNA and CDR2 is YSLEER. The trim removed 5 bases at V and 6 bases at J, leaving 10 bases unmatched. The CDR3 here is CASSAHGTGYSEAFF. The CDR3 region has the DNA TGCGCCAGCAGCGCTCACGGGACAGGGTACTCTGAAGCTTTCTTT.

This clonotype was seen only a few times. The CDR3 bases are TGTGCCAGCAGCTGGACGGACACCGGGGAGCTGTTTTTT. Its protein product is CASSWTDTGELFF. The genes are TRBV11-1 and TRBJ2-2; D remains unclear. The CDR3 is 13 residues long. Deletions cut 4 bases from V and 3 bases from J, with 6 bases between. Per the germline V gene, CDR1 is SGHAT and CDR2 is FQDESV (reference sequence).

The chain has TRBV6-1 and TRBJ1-2; D might be TRBD1 (6 bases). Trimming removed 5 bases at V and 8 bases at J, with 15 bases between. This CDR3 has 13 residues. Germline values: CDR1 MNHNS, CDR2 SASEGT. CDR3 coding DNA: TGTGCCAGCAGTAGTGCCACAGGGTACGGCTACACCTTC. Translation gives CASSSATGYGYTF.

In this sample, this clonotype turned up a few times. This rearrangement joins TRBV10-3 to TRBJ2-3; 7 bases fit TRBD1. The CDR3 sequence is 13 residues long. The V segment lost 7 bases and the J segment 0 bases; nucleotides outside the gene matches: 1. Germline CDR1 and CDR2: ENHRY and SYGVKD. CDR3 DNA sequence: TGTGCCATCAAGGGGGCGAGCACAGATACGCAGTATTTT. Its protein is CAIKGASTDTQYF.

Ten or more counts support this clonotype. The rearrangement links TRBV9 to TRBJ2-1; 7 bases line up with TRBD2. Trimming took 1 base from V and 4 from J; bases not matched to a gene: 5. The CDR3 is made up of 15 amino acids. CDR1 SGDLS and CDR2 YYNGEE come from the germline V gene. This CDR3 reads CASSVLSGVYNEQFF. In DNA form, the CDR3 reads TGTGCCAGCAGCGTACTCAGCGGGGTTTACAATGAGCAGTTCTTC.

The chain links TRBV4-2 to TRBJ2-7, with TRBD2 matching 12 bases. Per germline, CDR1 LGHNA and CDR2 YNFKEQ. With 8 bases clipped from V and 10 bases from J, the junction kept 12 bases outside the gene matches. The CDR3 totals 14 residues. The CDR3 sequence is CASANPGTSGRQYF. The CDR3 DNA is TGTGCCAGCGCCAACCCCGGGACTAGCGGGCGACAGTACTTC.